Listed here are 4 T cell receptor beta chains from one sample, sequenced in a study of radiation and T cells in renal cell carcinoma. The repertoire was sequenced with immunoSEQ multiplex PCR; TCRdb's copy has only in-frame clones and lacks some. The sample contains about 130,000 clones, roughly 90% of which appear only once. Time point noted: baseline pretreatment blood. The treatment denotes: 15 Gy SBRT to primary tumor, nephrectomy 4 weeks later. The starting material was blood, obtained from a patient whose treatment included radiotherapy and nephrectomy. The receptors here all came from a woman aged 45-59 years with renal cell carcinoma.

The gene calls are TRBV9 and TRBJ2-2; possible D gene TRBD2, 5 bases. This CDR3 has 15 residues. Per the germline V gene, CDR1 is SGDLS and CDR2 is YYNGEE. Trimming shortened V by 0 bases and J by 6 bases, and 12 bases separated the two germline ends. CDR3 amino acids: CASSVGGLAAGELFF. DNA for the CDR3: TGTGCCAGCAGCGTAGGGGGTCTAGCTGCCGGGGAGCTGTTTTTT.

This clone was observed a single time. The genes are TRBV6-6 and TRBJ1-3, with 7 bases identical to TRBD1. This CDR3 is built from 14 residues. Germline assignment: CDR1 MNHNY and CDR2 SVGAGI (reference sequence). Trimming cost V 4 bases and J 6 bases; bases outside gene matches: 6. CDR3 loop: CASSLDRAANTIYF. In DNA, the CDR3 is TGTGCCAGCAGTTTAGACAGGGCGGCAAACACCATATATTTT.

The chain links TRBV18 to TRBJ2-2, with D maybe TRBD2 (5 bases). Trimming took 8 bases from V and 1 from J, leaving 14 bases between them. Germline CDR1 KGHSH, CDR2 LQKENI. The CDR3 contains 15 residues. CDR3 DNA: TGTGCCAGCCGGGGTATGGGCAAGAACACCGGGGAGCTGTTTTTT. Translating it yields CASRGMGKNTGELFF.

The chain uses TRBV19 and TRBJ1-3, with D tentatively TRBD1 (5 bases). Germline loops: CDR1 LNHDA, CDR2 SQIVND (reference sequence). V was trimmed by 3 bases and J by 3 bases, leaving 12 bases between them. The CDR3 covers 15 residues. DNA for the CDR3: TGTGCCAGTAGTATGGACACAACATTTGGAAACACCATATATTTT. Protein sequence: CASSMDTTFGNTIYF.